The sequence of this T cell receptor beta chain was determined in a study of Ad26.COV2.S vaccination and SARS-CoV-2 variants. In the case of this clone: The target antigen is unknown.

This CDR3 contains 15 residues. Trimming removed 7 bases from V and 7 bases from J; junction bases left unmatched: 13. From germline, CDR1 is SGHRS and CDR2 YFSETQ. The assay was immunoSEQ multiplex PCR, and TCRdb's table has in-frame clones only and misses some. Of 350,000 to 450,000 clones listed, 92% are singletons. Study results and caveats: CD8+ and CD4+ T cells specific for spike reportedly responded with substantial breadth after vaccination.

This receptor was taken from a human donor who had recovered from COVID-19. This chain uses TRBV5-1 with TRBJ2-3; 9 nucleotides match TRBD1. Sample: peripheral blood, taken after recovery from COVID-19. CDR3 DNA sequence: TGCGCCAGCCGACCCGGGACAGGGTTGATGTATACGCAGTATTTT. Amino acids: CASRPGTGLMYTQYF. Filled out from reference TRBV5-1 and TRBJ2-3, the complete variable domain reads KAGVTQTPRYLIKTRGQQVTLSCSPISGHRSVSWYQQTPGQGLQFLFEYFSETQRNKGNFPGRFSGRQFSNSRSEMNVSTLELGDSALYLCASRPGTGLMYTQYFGPGTRLTVL.